Listed here are 30 T cell receptor beta chains from one sample, sequenced in a study of cytomegalovirus exposure and HLA in healthy donors. Some clones are missing from TCRdb's copy, which holds only in-frame ones; the method was immunoSEQ multiplex PCR. This table has some 130,000 clones, about nine tenths appearing once. The sample taken for sequencing was PBMCs. The receptors originated from a man aged 18 to 35 in good health and CMV-seronegative.

The CDR3 sequence is CASSEVWGGSYNEQFF. CDR3 nucleotides: TGTGCCAGCAGTGAGGTGTGGGGGGGGTCCTACAATGAGCAGTTCTTC. The V gene is TRBV27, the J gene TRBJ2-1; 7 bases map to TRBD2. The germline V gene has CDR1 MNHEY and CDR2 SMNVEV (reference sequence). This CDR3 region has 16 residues. V shed 5 bases, J shed 1 base, and the junction held 8 bases outside the gene matches.

The chain has TRBV19 and TRBJ2-1, with a tentative D call TRBD2 (6 bases). V lost 6 bases, J lost 4 bases, and 19 bases lay in between. Germline CDR1 is LNHDA and CDR2 is SQIVND (reference sequence). The CDR3 extends over 16 amino acids. CDR3 protein: CASSPPGRGLYNEQFF. CDR3 DNA: TGTGCCAGTAGCCCCCCCGGTCGGGGGTTGTACAATGAGCAGTTCTTC. Complete variable domain (other parts from reference TRBV19 and TRBJ2-1): DGGITQSPKYLFRKEGQNVTLSCEQNLNHDAMYWYRQDPGQGLRLIYYSQIVNDFQKGDIAEGYSVSREKKESFPLTVTSAQKNPTAFYLCASSPPGRGLYNEQFFGPGTRLTVL.

The chain recombines TRBV6-1 with TRBJ1-4; a weak D match, TRBD1 (5 bases). The V end was cut by 0 bases, the J end by 11 bases, with 22 bases between. The CDR3 spans 17 residues. Per the germline V gene, CDR1 is MNHNS and CDR2 is SASEGT. CDR3 residues: CASSEAGIGSTRGKLFF. DNA of the CDR3: TGTGCCAGCAGTGAAGCCGGGATAGGGTCCACCCGGGGGAAACTGTTTTTT.

The V call is TRBV29-1, the J call TRBJ1-3; 7 bases fit TRBD1. Germline CDR1 reads SQVTM; CDR2 reads ANQGSEA. With V trimmed by 6 bases and J by 0 bases, 8 bases remained unmatched. This CDR3 is built from 15 residues. DNA for the CDR3: TGCAGCGTGCTCGACAGGGCGAACTCTGGAAACACCATATATTTT. It yields the protein CSVLDRANSGNTIYF. Together with reference TRBV29-1 and TRBJ1-3, the CDR3 gives the full variable domain: SAVISQKPSRDICQRGTSLTIQCQVDSQVTMMFWYRQQPGQSLTLIATANQGSEATYESGFVIDKFPISRPNLTFSTLTVSNMSPEDSSIYLCSVLDRANSGNTIYFGEGSWLTVV.

This rearrangement joins TRBV27 to TRBJ2-1, with D possibly TRBD2 on 6 matching bases. The CDR3 consists of 15 residues. The V end lost 6 bases, the J end lost 6 bases, and 18 bases lay between the germline ends. Germline V gene sequence: CDR1 MNHEY, CDR2 SMNVEV (reference sequence). CDR3 nucleotides: TGTGCCAGCAGCACTCTAGTTAGGGACTCCAATGAGCAGTTCTTC. This gives the protein CASSTLVRDSNEQFF.

The J gene is TRBJ1-5, the V gene TRBV6-1; D might be TRBD1 (5 bases). Trimming removed 6 bases from V and 3 bases from J, with 9 bases in between. The CDR3 extends over 13 amino acids. Germline V gene data show CDR1 as MNHNS and CDR2 as SASEGT. The CDR3: CASRGQVNQPQHF. The CDR3 DNA follows: TGTGCCAGCAGAGGACAAGTCAATCAGCCCCAGCATTTT.

This clone was observed a few times. V is TRBV7-9 and J is TRBJ1-5, with a tentative D call TRBD1 (5 bases). In germline, CDR1 is SEHNR, CDR2 FQNEAQ (reference sequence). Between the trimmed V and J ends, which lost 5 bases and 6 bases, there was a span of 8 bases. The CDR3 covers 12 residues. The CDR3 spells CASSLQGQPQHF. As DNA, the CDR3 is TGTGCCAGCAGCCTTCAGGGTCAGCCCCAGCATTTT.

V gene TRBV5-1 combines with J gene TRBJ1-1; D unresolved. The CDR3 runs 13 residues. Germline CDR1 SGHRS, CDR2 YFSETQ. V was pared by 0 bases and J by 11 bases, with 14 bases between. CDR3: CASSLESGESAFF. The DNA for the CDR3 is TGCGCCAGCAGCTTGGAATCCGGGGAGTCGGCTTTCTTT. The full variable domain, rest sourced from reference TRBV5-1 and TRBJ1-1, is KAGVTQTPRYLIKTRGQQVTLSCSPISGHRSVSWYQQTPGQGLQFLFEYFSETQRNKGNFPGRFSGRQFSNSRSEMNVSTLELGDSALYLCASSLESGESAFFGQGTRLTVV.

V and J are TRBV20-1 and TRBJ2-1, with D unresolved. V was cut by 0 bases and J by 9 bases, with 6 bases left in between. Germline CDR1 reads DFQATT; CDR2 reads SNEGSKA (reference sequence). The CDR3 is 11 amino acids. The DNA of the CDR3 is TGCAGTGCTAGAGATAATCGTGAGCAGTTCTTC. Its translation: CSARDNREQFF.

The chain joins TRBV7-2 to TRBJ1-2; D gene unclear. From germline, CDR1 is SGHTA and CDR2 FQGNSA. CDR3 length equals 15 residues. V lost 5 bases, J lost 4 bases, and 17 bases lay in between. The CDR3 spells CASSRMKEGPYGYTF. The DNA of the CDR3 is TGTGCCAGCAGCCGCATGAAGGAGGGCCCCTATGGCTACACCTTC.

J is TRBJ1-5 and V is TRBV30, with unresolved D. V was clipped by 2 bases and J by 2 bases, with 7 bases between them. The CDR3 runs 13 residues. From germline, CDR1 is GTSNPN and CDR2 SVGIG (reference sequence). In DNA form, the CDR3 reads TGTGCCTGGAGTTGGCAGGGCAATCAGCCCCAGCATTTT. Translated: CAWSWQGNQPQHF.

The CDR3 nucleotides are TGTGCCATCAGTGAGTCTAGGGGGCCTGGAAACACCATATATTTT. Translating gives CAISESRGPGNTIYF. The chain uses TRBV10-3 and TRBJ1-3, with 7 bases lining up with TRBD1. Germline V CDR1 and CDR2: ENHRY, SYGVKD. Germline trimming cut 0 bases from V and 2 bases from J; bases unmatched to any gene: 1. This CDR3 is built from 15 residues.

The rearrangement joins TRBV5-6 to TRBJ1-2; 7 bases are shared with TRBD1. CDR3 length: 15 residues. Trimming at V came to 2 bases and at J to 7 bases, leaving 11 bases not matched to a gene. Germline V gene data show CDR1 as SGHDT and CDR2 as YYEEEE. CDR3 amino acids: CASSLKTGWWFGYTF. Here the CDR3 DNA reads TGTGCCAGCAGCTTAAAGACAGGGTGGTGGTTTGGCTACACCTTC. Together with reference TRBV5-6 and TRBJ1-2, the CDR3 gives the full variable domain: DAGVTQSPTHLIKTRGQQVTLRCSPKSGHDTVSWYQQALGQGPQFIFQYYEEEERQRGNFPDRFSGHQFPNYSSELNVNALLLGDSALYLCASSLKTGWWFGYTFGSGTRLTVV.

The chain employs TRBV30 and TRBJ1-3, with 9 bases lining up with TRBD1. CDR1 GTSNPN and CDR2 SVGIG come from the germline V gene (reference sequence). The CDR3 runs to 15 residues. J lost 6 bases, V lost 2 bases, and 8 bases had no gene match. CDR3 bases: TGTGCCTGGAGTCCCCGGGACAGGGAAGTAAACACCATATATTTT. Protein product: CAWSPRDREVNTIYF.

This clone was found once. This chain uses TRBV19 with TRBJ2-1; TRBD1 is a possible D gene (6 bases). The CDR3 has 15 amino acids. The V gene's germline CDR1 is LNHDA and CDR2 SQIVND (reference sequence). The V end lost 1 base, the J end lost 8 bases, and 15 bases lay between the germline ends. CDR3 residues: CASSIGIQGLDEQFF. The CDR3 nucleotides read TGTGCCAGTAGTATAGGTATCCAGGGGTTGGATGAGCAGTTCTTC.

The gene calls are TRBV11-2 and TRBJ2-3, with TRBD1 identical over 11 bases. The junction had 9 bases not matched to a gene; V was cut back by 5 bases and J by 5 bases. There are 16 residues in the CDR3. In germline, CDR1 is SGHAT, CDR2 FQNNGV. As DNA, the CDR3 is TGTGCCAGCAGCCAGCCGGGACAGGGGGTGGTAGATACGCAGTATTTT. Protein sequence: CASSQPGQGVVDTQYF.

This clone was observed a handful of times. The J gene is TRBJ2-7, the V gene TRBV27, with 14 bases identical to TRBD2. CDR3 length: 14 amino acids. Germline V gene sequence: CDR1 MNHEY, CDR2 SMNVEV (reference sequence). The J segment lost 6 bases and the V segment lost 5 bases, leaving 3 bases of the junction unmatched. In DNA form, the CDR3 reads TGTGCCAGCAGTATTGGACTAGCGGGAGGCGAGCAGTACTTC. Residues: CASSIGLAGGEQYF.

CDR3 coding DNA: TGTGCCAGCAGGTCAGGGGACTCCTACGAGCAGTACTTC. The encoded protein is CASRSGDSYEQYF. This rearrangement joins TRBV27 to TRBJ2-7, with a weak D call TRBD1 (6 bases). CDR3 length: 13 residues. V dropped 6 bases and J dropped 0 bases, with 9 bases sitting between them. From germline, CDR1 is MNHEY and CDR2 SMNVEV (reference sequence).

The CDR3 DNA sequence: TGTGCCAGCAGTTTTTTCAGCGGCCAGGGACAGGGAGGCGGCGGGAGGACGGGCAATGAGCAGTTCTTC. This translates into CASSFFSGQGQGGGGRTGNEQFF. The chain uses TRBV27 and TRBJ2-1, with D possibly matching TRBD1 (9 bases). Looked up from germline, CDR1 is MNHEY and CDR2 is SMNVEV (reference sequence). Trimming stripped 3 bases from V and 6 bases from J, with 39 bases between. This CDR3 is 23 amino acids long.

The genes are TRBV6-6 and TRBJ2-4; D unresolved. CDR1 and CDR2 from the germline V gene are MNHNY and SVGAGI (reference sequence). Between the trimmed V and J ends, which lost 0 bases and 6 bases, there was a span of 15 bases. This CDR3 is 16 amino acids long. CDR3 in DNA: TGTGCCAGCAGTTACTCGATGGATTCTCGCGGAAACATTCAGTACTTC. Its translation is CASSYSMDSRGNIQYF.

In its sample, this clone was seen once. The chain joins TRBV27 to TRBJ2-2; 8 positions agree with TRBD2. V shed 5 bases, J shed 6 bases, and the junction held 14 bases outside the gene matches. The CDR3 extends over 17 amino acids. Germline loops: CDR1 MNHEY, CDR2 SMNVEV (reference sequence). The CDR3 spells CASSRPWGSGGAGELFF. In DNA form, the CDR3 reads TGTGCCAGCAGTCGCCCCTGGGGGAGCGGGGGAGCCGGGGAGCTGTTTTTT.

V usage is TRBV6-1 and J usage is TRBJ1-5; unclear D gene. The V gene's germline CDR1 is MNHNS and CDR2 SASEGT. V lost 3 bases and J lost 0, with 3 bases in between. The CDR3 length is 13 residues. CDR3 protein: CASSDNSNQPQHF. CDR3 nucleotide sequence: TGTGCCAGCAGTGACAATAGCAATCAGCCCCAGCATTTT.

This clone was detected once. The chain uses TRBV28 and TRBJ2-3; 12 bases align to TRBD2. The junction had 6 bases not matched to a gene; V was cut back by 3 bases and J by 2 bases. Germline V gives CDR1 MDHEN, CDR2 SYDVKM. The CDR3 runs 17 residues. The CDR3, as DNA: TGTGCCAGCAGTTTCCGACTAGCGGGAGCCTTCACAGATACGCAGTATTTT. It yields the protein CASSFRLAGAFTDTQYF.

This chain uses TRBV19 with TRBJ1-4, with 8 bases that match TRBD1. Germline lookup yields CDR1 LNHDA and CDR2 SQIVND (reference sequence). V lost 5 bases and J lost 4; bases outside the gene matches: 6. The CDR3 covers 15 residues. In nucleotides, the CDR3 is TGTGCCAGTAGTCCCACCGGGACAGGTAATGAAAAACTGTTTTTT. Translating gives CASSPTGTGNEKLFF.

The V call is TRBV5-1, the J call TRBJ2-3; D might be TRBD2 (5 bases). The CDR3 contains 13 residues. V lost 0 bases, J lost 5 bases, and 7 bases lay in between. Germline CDR1 and CDR2: SGHRS and YFSETQ. CDR3 in amino acids: CASSLVEEDTQYF. CDR3 in DNA: TGCGCCAGCAGCTTGGTGGAGGAAGATACGCAGTATTTT.

The genes are TRBV28 and TRBJ2-1; 10 bases agree with TRBD1. V was clipped by 2 bases and J by 8 bases; unmatched bases: 6. Germline loops: CDR1 MDHEN, CDR2 SYDVKM. The length of the CDR3 is 15 residues. Written as DNA, the CDR3 is TGTGCCAGCAGTTTAAGGGACAGGGGCAATGATGAGCAGTTCTTC. It codes for CASSLRDRGNDEQFF.

V gene TRBV7-2 combines with J gene TRBJ2-7, with 9 bases lining up with TRBD1. The length of the CDR3 is 14 residues. Trimming cost V 4 bases and J 6 bases; bases outside gene matches: 7. CDR1 is SGHTA, CDR2 FQGNSA, per germline. The CDR3 region is CASSSGQGGSEQYF. The CDR3 bases are TGTGCCAGCAGCTCGGGACAGGGAGGATCCGAGCAGTACTTC.

The gene calls are TRBV11-2 and TRBJ2-5; D possibly corresponds to TRBD2 (6 bases). This CDR3 region has 19 residues. The germline gives CDR1 SGHAT, CDR2 FQNNGV. The germline V and J ends were trimmed by 1 base and 1 base, with 22 bases remaining between them. The CDR3, as DNA: TGTGCCAGCAGCTTAGGTCGACGGACTACCCTTAGCCTCCAAGAGACCCAGTACTTC. Its protein product is CASSLGRRTTLSLQETQYF.

This chain connects TRBV5-1 to TRBJ2-2; 11 nucleotides agree with TRBD2. CDR3 length: 15 amino acids. Germline V gene lookup returns CDR1 SGHRS and CDR2 YFSETQ. V shed 4 bases and J 6 bases; nucleotides not matched to a gene: 5. CDR3 protein: CASSPSSGGAGELFF. The CDR3 region has the DNA TGCGCCAGCAGCCCTAGTAGCGGGGGGGCCGGGGAGCTGTTTTTT.

The chain links TRBV7-2 to TRBJ1-4; no reliable D call. Germline V gene data show CDR1 as SGHTA and CDR2 as FQGNSA. V lost 8 bases and J lost 7, with 14 bases in between. The CDR3 extends over 13 amino acids. The CDR3 DNA is TGTGCCAGCCAACTCGGAGTTGGTGAAAAACTGTTTTTT. This gives the protein CASQLGVGEKLFF.